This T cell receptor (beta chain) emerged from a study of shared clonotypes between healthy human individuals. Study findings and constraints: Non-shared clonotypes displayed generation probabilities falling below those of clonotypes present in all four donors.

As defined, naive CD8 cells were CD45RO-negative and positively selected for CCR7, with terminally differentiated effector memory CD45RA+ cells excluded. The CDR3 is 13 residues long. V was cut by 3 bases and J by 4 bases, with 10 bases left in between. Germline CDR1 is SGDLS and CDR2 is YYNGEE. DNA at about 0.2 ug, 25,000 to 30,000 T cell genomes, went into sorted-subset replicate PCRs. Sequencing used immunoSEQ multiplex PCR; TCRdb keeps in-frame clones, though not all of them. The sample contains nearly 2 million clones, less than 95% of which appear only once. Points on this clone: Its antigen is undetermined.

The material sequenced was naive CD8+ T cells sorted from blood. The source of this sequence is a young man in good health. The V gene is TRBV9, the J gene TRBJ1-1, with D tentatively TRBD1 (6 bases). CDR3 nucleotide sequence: TGTGCCAGCAGCGCAGGGGTTAGCACTGAAGCTTTCTTT. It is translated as CASSAGVSTEAFF.